This T cell receptor beta chain was identified during a study of control samples from healthy donors and cancer patients. Germline CDR1 is SGHTA and CDR2 is FQGNSA. V dropped 5 bases and J dropped 6 bases, with 11 bases sitting between them. This CDR3 spans 12 amino acids. The repertoire was sequenced with immunoSEQ multiplex PCR; TCRdb's copy has only in-frame clones and lacks some. The table records about 59,000 clones, 80% to 90% of them present only once. The sample was PBMCs. The TCR was taken from a woman aged 60 to 75 with lung cancer. The rearrangement links TRBV7-2 to TRBJ2-7, with a tentative D call TRBD1 (5 bases). The CDR3 here is CASSADIAEQYF. DNA for the CDR3: TGTGCCAGCAGCGCGGACATCGCCGAGCAGTACTTC.